The rows below give T cell receptor beta chains drawn from one sample of a study of glioma-infiltrating T cells. TCRdb ran MiXCR on the multiplex PCR reads and lists one entry per CDR3 protein. The data show 90,000 to 110,000 distinct CDR3 sequences, around 25% seen once. Sequenced material: glioma tissue, nonneoplastic brain tissue, or PBMCs (not recorded which). Every receptor here comes from a human donor with low-grade glioma or glioblastoma, undergoing nonglioma brain surgery, or in good health (not recorded which). Both conserved end residues are part of each CDR3. Fields, in order: clone size, J gene, D gene, V gene, CDR3 protein, CDR3 DNA. D genes are given only for firm matches. Some rows mark clone size as missing; the rest say once, few, many or name a class of expanded clone.

many | TRBJ2-3 | TRBD2 | TRBV18 | CASSPMTSRGGDTQYF | TGTGCCAGCTCACCAATGACTAGCCGGGGCGGAGATACGCAGTATTTT
NA | TRBJ1-4 | NA | TRBV19 | CASRDGRASNEKLFF | TGTGCCAGTAGGGACGGGAGGGCGTCTAATGAAAAACTGTTTTTT
few | TRBJ1-2 | NA | TRBV19 | CASSRRDQRDYGYTF | TGTGCCAGTAGTCGCCGGGACCAACGCGACTATGGCTACACCTTC
NA | TRBJ2-1 | NA | TRBV29-1 | CSVATVVGPYNEQFF | TGCAGCGTTGCGACGGTAGTTGGTCCCTACAATGAGCAGTTCTTC
NA | TRBJ1-5 | NA | TRBV12-3/TRBV12-4 | CASSLGFISNQPQHF | TGTGCCAGCAGTCTAGGGTTTATTAGCAATCAGCCCCAGCATTTT
many | TRBJ2-7 | TRBD1 | TRBV28 | CASSFTGGLPEQYF | TGTGCCAGCAGCTTCACAGGGGGCCTACCCGAGCAGTACTTC
NA | TRBJ2-5 | NA | TRBV6-1 | CASSPGVTETQYF | TGTGCCAGCAGTCCTGGGGTCACAGAGACCCAGTACTTC
many | TRBJ1-2 | NA | TRBV5-1 | CASSLGRVDGYTF | TGCGCCAGCAGCTTAGGCAGGGTGGATGGCTACACCTTC
many | TRBJ2-3 | NA | TRBV30 | CAGSWDTTDTQYF | TGTGCCGGCTCGTGGGATACCACAGATACGCAGTATTTT
many | TRBJ1-2 | NA | TRBV27 | CASRGTGGPGYTF | TGTGCCAGCAGGGGGACGGGGGGCCCTGGCTACACCTTC
many | TRBJ2-3 | TRBD1 | TRBV19 | CASSITRNRGRSTDTQYF | TGTGCCAGTAGTATAACCCGGAACAGGGGCCGTTCCACAGATACGCAGTATTTT
NA | TRBJ2-1 | NA | TRBV30 | CAWSVSGGPYNEQFF | TGTGCCTGGAGTGTAAGTGGGGGGCCGTACAATGAGCAGTTCTTC
many | TRBJ2-1 | TRBD2 | TRBV5-4 | CASSYSGTNGEQFF | TGTGCCAGCAGCTACTCCGGGACTAATGGTGAGCAGTTCTTC
many | TRBJ2-7 | TRBD1 | TRBV7-6 | CASSPTPGQGSEQYF | TGTGCCAGCAGCCCTACCCCGGGACAGGGTTCCGAGCAGTACTTC
NA | TRBJ1-1 | NA | TRBV20-1 | CSARDRRVNTEGFF | TGCAGCGCTAGAGATCGTAGGGTGAACACTGAAGGTTTCTTT
many | TRBJ2-7 | TRBD2 | TRBV27 | CASSPEGGRYEQYF | TGTGCCAGCAGCCCCGAGGGAGGGCGCTACGAGCAGTACTTC
many | TRBJ2-7 | TRBD1 | TRBV28 | CASSRRDRGHYEQYF | TGTGCCAGCAGCCGCCGGGACAGGGGGCACTACGAGCAGTACTTC
many | TRBJ1-5 | NA | TRBV6-2/TRBV6-3 | CASSWTWRNQPQHF | TGTGCCAGCAGTTGGACGTGGCGCAATCAGCCCCAGCATTTT
many | TRBJ2-3 | TRBD2 | TRBV28 | CASSLAGGHVSTDTQYF | TGTGCCAGCAGTTTAGCGGGAGGGCATGTAAGCACAGATACGCAGTATTTT
NA | TRBJ2-5 | NA | TRBV7-2 | CASSFSPRANQETQYF | TGTGCCAGCAGCTTTTCTCCACGAGCAAACCAAGAGACCCAGTACTTC
many | TRBJ2-5 | TRBD1 | TRBV20-1 | CSARRQGGQETQYF | TGCAGTGCTAGAAGACAGGGGGGACAAGAGACCCAGTACTTC
many | TRBJ1-1 | NA | TRBV28 | CASRWGGNTEAFF | TGTGCCAGCAGATGGGGGGGAAACACTGAAGCTTTCTTT
NA | TRBJ2-1 | TRBD1 | TRBV6-6 | CASSFTDRGSYNEQFF | TGTGCCAGCAGTTTTACGGACAGGGGATCCTACAATGAGCAGTTCTTC
many | TRBJ1-4 | NA | TRBV7-9 | CASSARHQFNEKLFF | TGTGCCAGCAGCGCCAGACACCAATTTAATGAAAAACTGTTTTTT
NA | TRBJ2-2 | NA | TRBV19 | CASSSTARDTGELFF | TGTGCCAGTAGTAGTACTGCCAGGGACACCGGGGAGCTGTTTTTT
many | TRBJ2-3 | NA | TRBV20-1 | CSARGSGGTDTQYF | TGCAGTGCTAGAGGTTCCGGGGGCACAGATACGCAGTATTTT
many | TRBJ2-1 | NA | TRBV7-3 | CASSFTPLRGDNEQFF | TGTGCCAGCAGCTTTACACCCCTCAGAGGGGACAATGAGCAGTTCTTC
NA | TRBJ1-5 | TRBD1 | TRBV19 | CASRPGTGANQPQHF | TGTGCCAGTAGGCCCGGGACAGGGGCCAATCAGCCCCAGCATTTT
many | TRBJ2-5 | TRBD2 | TRBV5-1 | CASSHIGGARQETQYF | TGCGCCAGCAGCCACATCGGGGGGGCGAGGCAAGAGACCCAGTACTTC
many | TRBJ1-2 | TRBD1 | TRBV19 | CASSIRAGGTGYTF | TGTGCCAGTAGTATAAGGGCAGGGGGCACTGGCTACACCTTC
many | TRBJ2-2 | NA | TRBV6-4 | CASSLRPGELFF | TGTGCCAGCAGTCTCAGACCCGGGGAGCTGTTTTTT
NA | TRBJ2-7 | TRBD1 | TRBV29-1 | CSVNTGTEVPYEQYF | TGCAGCGTCAATACCGGGACAGAGGTCCCCTACGAGCAGTACTTC
many | TRBJ1-5 | NA | TRBV19 | CASSIPLRQNQPQHF | TGTGCCAGTAGTATCCCCCTCAGACAGAATCAGCCCCAGCATTTT
many | TRBJ1-2 | TRBD1 | TRBV29-1 | CSVSSTGDYGYTF | TGCAGCGTCTCTTCGACAGGGGACTATGGCTACACCTTC
many | TRBJ1-5 | NA | TRBV20-1 | CSAREHSSNQPQHF | TGCAGTGCTAGAGAGCACAGTAGCAATCAGCCCCAGCATTTT
NA | TRBJ2-5 | TRBD1 | TRBV18 | CASSRQGHQETQYF | TGTGCCAGCTCACGACAGGGACACCAAGAGACCCAGTACTTC
many | TRBJ2-3 | TRBD2 | TRBV6-1 | CASSGVLAASTDTQYF | TGTGCCAGCAGTGGGGTACTAGCGGCTAGCACAGATACGCAGTATTTT
few | TRBJ1-2 | NA | TRBV29-1 | CSVLTGEANYGYTF | TGCAGCGTCCTAACTGGGGAGGCTAACTATGGCTACACCTTC
many | TRBJ2-7 | NA | TRBV7-2 | CASSLSTKYEQYF | TGTGCCAGCAGCTTATCAACGAAGTACGAGCAGTACTTC
many | TRBJ1-5 | NA | TRBV20-1 | CSARDRWVQPQHF | TGCAGTGCTAGAGATCGTTGGGTCCAGCCCCAGCATTTT
many | TRBJ2-7 | NA | TRBV20-1 | CSAEPSPYEQYF | TGCAGTGCAGAGCCCAGTCCCTACGAGCAGTACTTC
many | TRBJ2-2 | NA | TRBV2 | CASRPGPNTGELFF | TGTGCCAGCAGGCCGGGACCCAACACCGGGGAGCTGTTTTTT
many | TRBJ2-1 | TRBD2 | TRBV6-2/TRBV6-3 | CASSYSGTSGYNEQFF | TGTGCCAGCAGTTACTCCGGGACTAGCGGATACAATGAGCAGTTCTTC
many | TRBJ2-1 | TRBD1 | TRBV4-1 | CASSQQGQGAGGEQFF | TGCGCCAGCAGCCAACAAGGACAGGGGGCTGGGGGTGAGCAGTTCTTC
many | TRBJ2-3 | NA | TRBV25-1 | CASSVRTITDTQYF | TGTGCCAGCAGTGTCCGCACCATCACAGATACGCAGTATTTT
many | TRBJ1-2 | NA | TRBV20-1 | CSARDLPRGHGYTF | TGCAGTGCTAGAGATCTCCCCAGGGGCCATGGCTACACCTTC
many | TRBJ2-1 | TRBD2 | TRBV6-2/TRBV6-3 | CASRQTSGPEQFF | TGTGCCAGCAGACAGACTAGCGGTCCCGAGCAGTTCTTC
many | TRBJ2-7 | TRBD1 | TRBV27 | CASSLRGQGTGEQYF | TGTGCCAGCAGTCTGCGGGGACAGGGGACCGGAGAGCAGTACTTC